Listed below are T cell receptor beta chains from one sample, sequenced in a study of blood T cell repertoires in COVID-19. TCRdb keeps only in-frame clones here, not all; method: immunoSEQ multiplex PCR. The sample has roughly 150,000 clones, roughly 80% seen once. Specimen: PBMCs or T cells enriched from blood (not recorded which). The receptor set was obtained from a man aged 45 to 65 who had recovered from COVID-19. CDR3s include the opening cysteine and the closing phenylalanine or tryptophan. Fields, in order: D gene, clone size, J gene, V gene, CDR3 DNA, CDR3 protein. The D gene is left open where the match is weak. Only some rows state a clone size, as once, few, many or a class for expanded clones.

d_gene: TRBD2; abundance: -; j_gene: TRBJ2-3; v_gene: TRBV3-1/TRBV3-2; CDR3nt: TGTGCCAGCAGCCAAAAAGGCAGCGGGGGATTAGGGACGCAGTATTTT; CDR3aa: CASSQKGSGGLGTQYF
d_gene: TRBD1; abundance: -; j_gene: TRBJ2-3; v_gene: TRBV5-1; CDR3nt: TGCGCCAGCAGCGGGGACAGGGTCGTTGCGGATACGCAGTATTTT; CDR3aa: CASSGDRVVADTQYF
d_gene: TRBD2; abundance: -; j_gene: TRBJ2-7; v_gene: TRBV3-1/TRBV3-2; CDR3nt: TGTGCCAGCAGGGGGGGGACCAAGCAGTACTTC; CDR3aa: CASRGGTKQYF
d_gene: -; abundance: few; j_gene: TRBJ1-6; v_gene: TRBV5-1; CDR3nt: TGCGCCAGCAGGATGGAGGGGCGAGGTTCACCCCTCCACTTT; CDR3aa: CASRMEGRGSPLHF
d_gene: TRBD1; abundance: -; j_gene: TRBJ1-2; v_gene: TRBV12-3/TRBV12-4; CDR3nt: TGTGCCAGCAGTTTGACAGGGGTGGGAGGCTACACCTTC; CDR3aa: CASSLTGVGGYTF
d_gene: TRBD1; abundance: -; j_gene: TRBJ2-1; v_gene: TRBV3-1/TRBV3-2; CDR3nt: TGTGCCAGCAGCGGGACAGGGCGCAATGAGCAGTTCTTC; CDR3aa: CASSGTGRNEQFF
d_gene: -; abundance: -; j_gene: TRBJ1-6; v_gene: TRBV4-3; CDR3nt: TGCGCCAGCAGCCTGTCGACAGTCAATTCACCCCTCCACTTT; CDR3aa: CASSLSTVNSPLHF
d_gene: TRBD2; abundance: -; j_gene: TRBJ2-7; v_gene: TRBV29-1; CDR3nt: TGCAGCGTCTCCTCTAGCGGGGGGTCCTACGAGCAGTACTTC; CDR3aa: CSVSSSGGSYEQYF
d_gene: -; abundance: -; j_gene: TRBJ2-1; v_gene: TRBV3-1/TRBV3-2; CDR3nt: TGTGCCAGCAGCCAAGATATGGGGGGTTACAATGAGCAGTTCTTC; CDR3aa: CASSQDMGGYNEQFF
d_gene: TRBD2; abundance: -; j_gene: TRBJ2-3; v_gene: TRBV5-6; CDR3nt: TGTGCCAGCAGCATCTACGGGGGGGCCGGCACAGATACGCAGTATTTT; CDR3aa: CASSIYGGAGTDTQYF
d_gene: -; abundance: -; j_gene: TRBJ1-6; v_gene: TRBV4-2; CDR3nt: TGTGCCAGCAGCCAAGAAGGTGGCAGGGGCTCCTATAATTCACCCCTCCACTTT; CDR3aa: CASSQEGGRGSYNSPLHF